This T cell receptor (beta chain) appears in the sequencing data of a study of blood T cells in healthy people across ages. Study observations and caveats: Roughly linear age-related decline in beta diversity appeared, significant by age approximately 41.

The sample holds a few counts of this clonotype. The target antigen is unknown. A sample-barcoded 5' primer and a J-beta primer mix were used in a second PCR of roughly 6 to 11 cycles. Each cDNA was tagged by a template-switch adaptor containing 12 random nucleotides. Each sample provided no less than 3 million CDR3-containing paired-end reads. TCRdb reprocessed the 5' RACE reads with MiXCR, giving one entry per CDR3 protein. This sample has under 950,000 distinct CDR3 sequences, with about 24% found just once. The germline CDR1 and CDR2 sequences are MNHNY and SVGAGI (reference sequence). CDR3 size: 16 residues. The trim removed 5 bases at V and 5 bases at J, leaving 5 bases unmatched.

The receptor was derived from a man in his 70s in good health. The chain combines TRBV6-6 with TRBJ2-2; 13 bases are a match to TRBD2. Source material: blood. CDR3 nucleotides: TGTGCCAGCAGTCCCGGACTAGCGGGAGTTACCGGGGAGCTGTTTTTT. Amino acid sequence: CASSPGLAGVTGELFF.